Below are 6 T cell receptor beta chains sequenced from a single sample in a study of blood T cell repertoires in COVID-19. This table comes from immunoSEQ multiplex PCR, and its TCRdb copy is limited to in-frame clones, with some not included. The sample has over 85,000 clones, 84% seen once. Sample: peripheral blood. The receptors stem from a man in his fifties or sixties with acute or convalescent COVID-19.

This clone was seen more than once but under ten times. This rearrangement joins TRBV5-4 to TRBJ1-1, with 8 bases identical to TRBD1. Trimming removed 4 bases from V and 5 bases from J; junction bases left unmatched: 16. The CDR3 has 17 residues. Germline V gene lookup returns CDR1 SGHNT and CDR2 YYREEE (reference sequence). The CDR3 bases are TGTGCCAGCAGCGCGCACCCTAAAGACAGGGGTGGGACTGAAGCTTTCTTT. Protein product: CASSAHPKDRGGTEAFF.

V usage is TRBV6-5 and J usage is TRBJ1-1; tentative D call: TRBD1 (6 bases). The CDR3 is made up of 16 amino acids. Trimming took off 0 bases at V and 1 base at J, with 12 bases between the two ends. In germline, CDR1 is MNHEY, CDR2 SVGAGI. The CDR3 region is CASSYSSGQPNTEAFF. CDR3 coding DNA: TGTGCCAGCAGTTACTCTTCAGGACAGCCGAACACTGAAGCTTTCTTT.

V gene TRBV2 combines with J gene TRBJ2-7; 8 nucleotides match TRBD2. J lost 4 bases, V lost 10 bases, and 12 bases had no gene match. CDR1 and CDR2 (germline): SNHLY, FYNNEI. This CDR3 contains 14 residues. CDR3 nucleotide sequence: TGTGCCACTTACGCGGGGGGACTGACTTACGAGCAGTACTTC. As protein: CATYAGGLTYEQYF.

This chain connects TRBV18 to TRBJ2-2; D gene uncertain. The V end was cut by 1 base, the J end by 2 bases, with 11 bases between. Germline V gene sequence: CDR1 KGHSH, CDR2 LQKENI. The CDR3 covers 16 residues. CDR3: CASSPLITQNTGELFF. In DNA form, the CDR3 reads TGTGCCAGCTCACCACTCATAACACAAAACACCGGGGAGCTGTTTTTT.

The chain links TRBV6-1 to TRBJ1-1, with D hard to call. There are 14 residues in the CDR3. V shed 2 bases and J shed 2 bases, with 9 bases lying between them. Germline values: CDR1 MNHNS, CDR2 SASEGT. The CDR3 nucleotides read TGTGCCAGCAGTGAATTTCGTTCCAACACTGAAGCTTTCTTT. This codes for CASSEFRSNTEAFF.

J is TRBJ1-2 and V is TRBV28, with TRBD1 as a possible D gene (6 bases). This CDR3 has 14 residues. Trimming shortened V by 4 bases and J by 4 bases, and 13 bases separated the two germline ends. Germline V gene lookup returns CDR1 MDHEN and CDR2 SYDVKM. The CDR3 bases are TGTGCCAGCAGTTCTCAGGACAGACCCTATGGCTACACCTTC. Translating gives CASSSQDRPYGYTF.